A selection of T cell receptor beta chains follows, all from one sample in a study of shared clonotypes between healthy human individuals. Clones were sequenced by immunoSEQ multiplex PCR, and TCRdb holds only the in-frame ones, with some missing. The profile shows millions of clones, more than 85% of them singletons. Sequencing was carried out using naive CD8+ T cells from PBMCs. The receptors shown here come from a man between 18 and 35 years old in good health. Some clones in this sample may be carry-over from other donors' samples. Each CDR3 is given with its conserved first and last residue. The D gene is left open where the match is weak. Size is omitted from some rows. Given values are once, few, many or a class for expanded clones.

d_gene	v_gene	abundance	j_gene	CDR3aa	CDR3nt
TRBD2	TRBV15	.	TRBJ2-3	CATSRGLAGGRDTQYF	TGTGCCACCAGCAGAGGACTAGCGGGAGGGCGAGATACGCAGTATTTT
TRBD1	TRBV4-1	.	TRBJ1-2	CASRGRDSLGSNYGYTF	TGCGCCAGCAGGGGGCGGGACAGCTTAGGGTCTAACTATGGCTACACCTTC
.	TRBV28	.	TRBJ1-2	CASSPRGPYGYTF	TGTGCCAGCAGTCCTCGAGGCCCCTATGGCTACACCTTC
.	TRBV2	.	TRBJ2-7	CAGGMGYGDEQYF	TGTGCCGGGGGAATGGGCTACGGGGACGAGCAGTACTTC
.	TRBV6-6	.	TRBJ1-4	CASSLRNSLNEKLFF	TGTGCCAGCAGCCTACGTAATTCTCTAAATGAAAAACTGTTTTTT
TRBD1	TRBV27	.	TRBJ1-2	CASSLGTGGGNYGYTF	TGTGCCAGCAGTTTAGGGACAGGGGGAGGTAACTATGGCTACACCTTC
TRBD2	TRBV7-9	.	TRBJ2-3	CASSSYRDYQDTDTQYF	TGTGCCAGCAGCTCATACCGGGACTATCAAGACACAGATACGCAGTATTTT
.	TRBV9	once	TRBJ1-2	CASSGGTSNYGYTF	TGTGCCAGCAGCGGCGGGACGTCTAACTATGGCTACACCTTC
TRBD2	TRBV27	.	TRBJ2-3	CASSLTSGSASTQYF	TGTGCCAGCAGTTTGACTAGCGGGAGCGCGTCTACGCAGTATTTT
TRBD1	TRBV28	.	TRBJ1-1	CASSLGTGWAEAFF	TGTGCCAGCAGTTTAGGGACAGGGTGGGCTGAAGCTTTCTTT
.	TRBV11-2	.	TRBJ1-1	CASSLWQETEAFF	TGTGCCAGCAGCTTGTGGCAGGAGACTGAAGCTTTCTTT
.	TRBV28	once	TRBJ2-1	CASSPSARSYNEQFF	TGTGCCAGCAGTCCTAGCGCCCGCTCCTACAATGAGCAGTTCTTC
TRBD1	TRBV19	few	TRBJ1-1	CASSLTGASNTEAFF	TGTGCCAGTAGTTTAACAGGGGCCTCGAACACTGAAGCTTTCTTT
TRBD2	TRBV5-5	.	TRBJ2-3	CASSSGLARLNTQYF	TGTGCCAGCAGCTCGGGACTAGCGCGACTCAATACGCAGTATTTT
.	TRBV25-1	.	TRBJ2-7	CASSEMSLGTSRGYEQYF	TGTGCCAGCAGTGAAATGTCTTTAGGGACGTCGAGGGGGTACGAGCAGTACTTC
TRBD1	TRBV27	few	TRBJ1-5	CASSPSTGDLGQPQHF	TGTGCCAGCAGTCCGTCTACAGGGGACCTGGGGCAGCCCCAGCATTTT
TRBD1	TRBV7-3	.	TRBJ2-7	CASSNGQGNEQYF	TGTGCCAGCAGTAATGGACAGGGCAACGAGCAGTACTTC
.	TRBV13	.	TRBJ1-2	CASSSGVTNYGYTF	TGTGCCAGCAGCTCCGGCGTCACTAACTATGGCTACACCTTC